The 28 T cell receptor beta chains below come from one sample, sequenced in a study of blood T cell repertoires in COVID-19. The repertoire was sequenced with immunoSEQ multiplex PCR; TCRdb's copy has only in-frame clones and lacks some. Of 100,000 or so clones listed, about 90% are singletons. Sequenced: peripheral blood. The receptors were sampled from a woman in her 50s in a cohort sampled during active COVID-19.

The V gene is TRBV19, the J gene TRBJ1-1; D might be TRBD1 (6 bases). The CDR3 has 14 amino acids. V lost 3 bases, J lost 6 bases, and 14 bases lay in between. In germline, CDR1 is LNHDA, CDR2 SQIVND (reference sequence). DNA for the CDR3: TGTGCCAGTAGTATTCAGGGGTTATCCGCTGAAGCTTTCTTT. This codes for CASSIQGLSAEAFF.

This clone has a single count. The chain recombines TRBV28 with TRBJ2-4; D may be TRBD2 (5 bases). The CDR3 runs 14 residues. Germline loops: CDR1 MDHEN, CDR2 SYDVKM. V was shortened by 6 bases and J by 1 base, with 10 bases between the two germline ends. The CDR3 protein is CASRGRGAKNIQYF. CDR3 nucleotides: TGTGCCAGCAGGGGAAGAGGGGCCAAAAACATTCAGTACTTC.

This clone was counted a few times. This chain uses TRBV7-6 with TRBJ2-7; D is unclear. This CDR3 has 12 amino acids. V shed 5 bases and J shed 3 bases, with 8 bases lying between them. CDR1 is SGHVS and CDR2 is FNYEAQ in the germline V gene. The CDR3 protein is CASSPNLYEQYF. The DNA for the CDR3 is TGTGCCAGCAGCCCTAACCTCTACGAGCAGTACTTC. The complete variable domain, with remaining parts taken from reference TRBV7-6 and TRBJ2-7, reads GAGVSQSPRYKVTKRGQDVALRCDPISGHVSLYWYRQALGQGPEFLTYFNYEAQQDKSGLPNDRFSAERPEGSISTLTIQRTEQRDSAMYRCASSPNLYEQYFGPGTRLTVT.

This chain connects TRBV11-2 to TRBJ1-1; D is undetermined. V lost 4 bases and J lost 1, with 13 bases in between. CDR1 SGHAT and CDR2 FQNNGV come from the germline V gene. The CDR3 is made up of 15 amino acids. CDR3 sequence (DNA): TGTGCCAGCAGCTCGGAGAGGAGGAGGAACACTGAAGCTTTCTTT. Its translation is CASSSERRRNTEAFF.

J is TRBJ1-1 and V is TRBV3-1 (or the pseudogene TRBV3-2); D remains unclear. CDR1 and CDR2 (germline): LGHDT, YNNKEL (reference sequence). This CDR3 has 12 amino acids. V was trimmed by 5 bases and J by 8 bases, leaving 12 bases between them. CDR3 nucleotides: TGTGCCAGCAGCTCAGCCGCTAGCGAAGCTTTCTTT. Residues: CASSSAASEAFF.

This clone was detected only once. This chain joins TRBV19 and TRBJ1-2, with D possibly being TRBD1 (5 bases). Trimming removed 10 bases at V and 4 bases at J, with 13 bases between. CDR1 is LNHDA, CDR2 SQIVND, per germline (reference sequence). CDR3 length equals 12 residues. The CDR3 DNA reads as TGTGCCACTTCCAGCGGGACCTATGGCTACACCTTC. This gives the protein CATSSGTYGYTF.

This chain connects TRBV12-3 or TRBV12-4 to TRBJ1-1; the D is unclear. With 7 bases removed from V and 2 bases from J, the gap between germline ends came to 8 bases. The CDR3 is made up of 12 amino acids. The CDR3 spells CASKSGNTEAFF. The CDR3 bases are TGTGCCAGCAAGTCGGGTAACACTGAAGCTTTCTTT.

This clone appeared once. The chain couples TRBV28 to TRBJ2-6; possibly TRBD2 for D (5 bases). Germline V CDR1 and CDR2: MDHEN, SYDVKM. The CDR3 length is 15 residues. V was cut by 5 bases and J by 2 bases, with 10 bases left in between. The CDR3 region is CASSPGGPGANVLTF. The CDR3, as DNA: TGTGCCAGCAGTCCCGGCGGGCCTGGGGCCAACGTCCTGACTTTC.

This clone is a singleton in its sample. This sequence joins TRBV18 and TRBJ1-5; possible D gene TRBD1, 6 bases. Germline CDR1 reads KGHSH; CDR2 reads LQKENI. Trimming removed 2 bases at V and 6 bases at J, with 11 bases between. There are 14 residues in the CDR3. The CDR3, as DNA: TGTGCCAGCTCACCAGGACAGAGCGGTCAGCCCCAGCATTTT. Protein sequence: CASSPGQSGQPQHF.

The V call is TRBV11-2, the J call TRBJ2-5, with 7 bases fitting TRBD2. This CDR3 is 14 amino acids long. From germline, CDR1 is SGHAT and CDR2 FQNNGV. V gave up 1 base and J gave up 5 bases; unmatched junction bases: 4. The CDR3 protein is CASSLVWGGETQYF. CDR3 DNA: TGTGCCAGCAGCTTAGTTTGGGGGGGTGAGACCCAGTACTTC.

The CDR3 spells CASKVPREAFF. CDR3 nucleotide sequence: TGTGCCAGCAAAGTCCCGCGGGAAGCTTTCTTT. The rearrangement uses TRBV28 and TRBJ1-1, with unresolved D. The CDR3 totals 11 residues. Between the trimmed V and J ends, which lost 7 bases and 8 bases, there was a span of 11 bases. Germline assignment: CDR1 MDHEN and CDR2 SYDVKM.

The V call is TRBV7-9, the J call TRBJ2-7, with a weak D call TRBD1 (6 bases). Germline CDR1 reads SEHNR; CDR2 reads FQNEAQ (reference sequence). The V gene lost 5 bases and the J gene lost 2 bases, with 10 bases spanning the gap. This CDR3 is built from 13 residues. The CDR3 DNA reads TGTGCCAGCAGCCCCGGACAGACCTACGAGCAGTACTTC. Its protein is CASSPGQTYEQYF.

The gene calls are TRBV11-3 and TRBJ2-5; D perhaps matches TRBD1 (6 bases). This CDR3 region has 15 residues. Per germline, CDR1 SGHNT and CDR2 YENEEA. V lost 0 bases and J lost 2, with 10 bases in between. The CDR3, as DNA: TGTGCCAGCAGCTTAGATCGGACAGTTCAAGAGACCCAGTACTTC. It is translated as CASSLDRTVQETQYF.

This clone was seen just once. The genes are TRBV9 and TRBJ1-1; TRBD1 matches at 8 bases. The CDR3 has 18 amino acids. Per the germline V gene, CDR1 is SGDLS and CDR2 is YYNGEE. The trim removed 3 bases at V and 4 bases at J, leaving 17 bases unmatched. CDR3 residues: CASSEGSGGAYLGTEAFF. In DNA form, the CDR3 reads TGTGCCAGCAGCGAGGGGTCAGGGGGCGCTTATTTGGGCACTGAAGCTTTCTTT. Complete variable domain (other parts from reference TRBV9 and TRBJ1-1): DSGVTQTPKHLITATGQRVTLRCSPRSGDLSVYWYQQSLDQGLQFLIQYYNGEERAKGNILERFSAQQFPDLHSELNLSSLELGDSALYFCASSEGSGGAYLGTEAFFGQGTRLTVV.

This rearrangement joins TRBV4-2 to TRBJ2-3, with 7 bases aligning to TRBD2. This CDR3 contains 18 residues. The V gene end was trimmed by 4 bases and the J gene end by 2 bases; junction bases not matched to a gene: 15. Germline CDR1 LGHNA, CDR2 YNFKEQ. The CDR3 loop reads CASSPLGVAGAITDTQYF. CDR3 coding DNA: TGTGCCAGCAGCCCCTTAGGGGTGGCGGGAGCTATCACAGATACGCAGTATTTT.

The V and J genes are TRBV29-1 and TRBJ2-4, with D perhaps TRBD1 (6 bases). The CDR3 covers 15 residues. Germline CDR1 reads SQVTM; CDR2 reads ANQGSEA. The V gene lost 5 bases and the J gene lost 0 bases, with 14 bases spanning the gap. The CDR3 sequence: CSVWGQGLAKNIQYF. In DNA, the CDR3 is TGCAGCGTTTGGGGACAAGGACTAGCCAAAAACATTCAGTACTTC.

V is TRBV18 and J is TRBJ2-7, with D perhaps matching TRBD1 (7 bases). CDR3 size: 16 residues. Trimming removed 5 bases from V and 4 bases from J, with 21 bases in between. CDR1 is KGHSH, CDR2 LQKENI, per germline. The CDR3 DNA follows: TGTGCCAGCTCAAAAGGGGGCGCCGAGGGACTTTACGAGCAGTACTTC. Translation: CASSKGGAEGLYEQYF.

This rearrangement joins TRBV30 to TRBJ1-1; D not resolved. The CDR3 contains 16 residues. Trimming took off 3 bases at V and 6 bases at J, with 23 bases between the two ends. From germline, CDR1 is GTSNPN and CDR2 SVGIG (reference sequence). The CDR3 DNA sequence: TGTGCCTGGAGCGACTCCAGTGGAGCCGGGGTGGCTGAAGCTTTCTTT. It translates to CAWSDSSGAGVAEAFF. Variable domain in full (rest from reference TRBV30 and TRBJ1-1): SQTIHQWPATLVQPVGSPLSLECTVEGTSNPNLYWYRQAAGRGLQLLFYSVGIGQISSEVPQNLSASRPQDRQFILSSKKLLLSDSGFYLCAWSDSSGAGVAEAFFGQGTRLTVV.

This chain links TRBV2 with TRBJ2-6; D call uncertain. Germline V gene data show CDR1 as SNHLY and CDR2 as FYNNEI. The V end was cut by 9 bases, the J end by 4 bases, with 7 bases between. The CDR3 loop spans 12 amino acids. Here the CDR3 reads CASETGANVLTF. The CDR3 DNA is TGTGCCAGTGAAACAGGGGCCAACGTCCTGACTTTC.

V gene TRBV28 combines with J gene TRBJ1-4; 7 nucleotides match TRBD1. Germline CDR1 and CDR2: MDHEN and SYDVKM. This CDR3 has 16 residues. The junction had 15 bases not matched to a gene; V was cut back by 7 bases and J by 7 bases. CDR3 loop: CASNRDRTPGGEKLFF. The CDR3 DNA follows: TGTGCCAGCAACCGGGACCGCACACCAGGGGGTGAAAAACTGTTTTTT. The whole variable domain, filled in from reference TRBV28 and TRBJ1-4, reads DVKVTQSSRYLVKRTGEKVFLECVQDMDHENMFWYRQDPGLGLRLIYFSYDVKMKEKGDIPEGYSVSREKKERFSLILESASTNQTSMYLCASNRDRTPGGEKLFFGSGTQLSVL.

This clone has a handful of counts. This chain connects TRBV29-1 to TRBJ1-2, with D unclear. The CDR3 sequence is 11 residues long. The germline V gene encodes CDR1 SQVTM and CDR2 ANQGSEA. V gave up 3 bases and J gave up 4 bases, with 6 bases separating them. The CDR3 DNA is TGCAGCGTTGAGGAGGGCTATGGCTACACCTTC. Translated: CSVEEGYGYTF.

The chain has TRBV5-1 and TRBJ2-3; 7 bases fit TRBD1. CDR1 and CDR2 (germline): SGHRS, YFSETQ. This CDR3 has 16 amino acids. V gave up 4 bases and J gave up 0 bases; unmatched junction bases: 8. CDR3: CASSRTQGVSTDTQYF. The CDR3 DNA follows: TGCGCCAGCAGCCGGACGCAGGGGGTGAGCACAGATACGCAGTATTTT. The full variable domain, with the rest looked up from reference TRBV5-1 and TRBJ2-3, is KAGVTQTPRYLIKTRGQQVTLSCSPISGHRSVSWYQQTPGQGLQFLFEYFSETQRNKGNFPGRFSGRQFSNSRSEMNVSTLELGDSALYLCASSRTQGVSTDTQYFGPGTRLTVL.

This clone was found a few times. This chain joins TRBV5-4 and TRBJ1-2; D uncertain. CDR1 SGHNT and CDR2 YYREEE come from the germline V gene (reference sequence). Trimming shortened V by 3 bases and J by 3 bases, and 12 bases separated the two germline ends. The CDR3 loop spans 14 amino acids. As DNA, the CDR3 is TGTGCCAGCAGCTCTTTGAAAGGAGACTATGGCTACACCTTC. Translation: CASSSLKGDYGYTF.

This clone was seen repeatedly, ten times or more. DNA for the CDR3: TGTGCCAGCAGCCAAACAGCGGGAGGTAACAATGAGCAGTTCTTC. It codes for CASSQTAGGNNEQFF. J is TRBJ2-1 and V is TRBV3-1 (or the pseudogene TRBV3-2); 9 nucleotides agree with TRBD2. With 2 bases clipped from V and 5 bases from J, the junction kept 4 bases outside the gene matches. The CDR3 has 15 residues. Germline CDR1 reads LGHDT; CDR2 reads YNNKEL (reference sequence).

The DNA of the CDR3 is TGCGCCAGCAGTGATAGGGGGGGGTACCAAGAGACCCAGTACTTC. It codes for CASSDRGGYQETQYF. The chain is built from TRBV10-2 and TRBJ2-5, with D perhaps matching TRBD2 (7 bases). Trimming took 3 bases from V and 0 from J, leaving 11 bases between them. CDR1 and CDR2 from the germline V gene are WSHSY and SAAADI. The CDR3 consists of 15 residues.

This sequence joins TRBV27 and TRBJ2-3; weak D call: TRBD2 (6 bases). CDR1 MNHEY and CDR2 SMNVEV come from the germline V gene (reference sequence). Trimming stripped 2 bases from V and 1 base from J, with 13 bases between. The length of the CDR3 is 16 residues. The CDR3 region is CASSLNLAPGTDTQYF. CDR3 coding DNA: TGTGCCAGCAGTTTAAATCTAGCGCCAGGCACAGATACGCAGTATTTT.

The chain has TRBV6-5 and TRBJ2-2, with 13 nucleotides matching TRBD2. This CDR3 is 15 amino acids long. Germline values: CDR1 MNHEY, CDR2 SVGAGI. Trimming at V came to 6 bases and at J to 4 bases, leaving 2 bases not matched to a gene. In DNA form, the CDR3 reads TGTGCCAGCAGCCGGACTAGCGGGAGCACCGGGGAGCTGTTTTTT. Translation: CASSRTSGSTGELFF.

This clone was seen just once. V usage is TRBV2 and J usage is TRBJ2-2; the match to TRBD1 covers 8 bases. There are 16 residues in the CDR3. J was trimmed by 1 base and V by 5 bases; bases with no gene match: 6. CDR1 and CDR2 from the germline V gene are SNHLY and FYNNEI. The chain's CDR3 is CASSKRTGRNTGELFF. The CDR3 nucleotides read TGTGCCAGCAGTAAACGGACAGGGCGGAACACCGGGGAGCTGTTTTTT.